This is a list of T cell receptor beta chains from one sample in a study of shared clonotypes between healthy human individuals. The data were produced by immunoSEQ multiplex PCR, yet TCRdb's version contains in-frame clones alone and is incomplete. This table holds 1.5 million to 2.5 million clones, about 94% found once. Sample: naive CD8+ T cells sorted from blood. The receptors shown here come from a man in his late teens or twenties in good health. The CDR3 runs from the conserved cysteine through the conserved F or W. A D gene is named only where the DNA matches it firmly. Clone size is given for some rows only: seen once, a few or many times, or a class if the clone is expanded.

V: TRBV7-2
D: -
size: -
J: TRBJ2-1
DNA: TGTGCCAGCAGCTTAGCTTGGGCAGGGACCTCTCACAATGAGCAGTTCTTC
CDR3: CASSLAWAGTSHNEQFF

V: TRBV11-1
D: -
size: once
J: TRBJ2-1
DNA: TGTGCCAGCAGCTACAGGGAGTCCAATGAGCAGTTCTTC
CDR3: CASSYRESNEQFF

V: TRBV5-3
D: -
size: -
J: TRBJ1-6
DNA: TGTGCCAGAAGCTCCGGTACAACCGGGGGCTATAATTCACCCCTCCACTTT
CDR3: CARSSGTTGGYNSPLHF

V: TRBV6-1
D: TRBD1
size: -
J: TRBJ2-7
DNA: TGTGCCAGCAGTGACGGACAGGGGGCACCCTACGAGCAGTACTTC
CDR3: CASSDGQGAPYEQYF

V: TRBV7-9
D: -
size: -
J: TRBJ2-2
DNA: TGTGCCAGCAGCTTTGGAGGGGGTACCGGGGAGCTGTTTTTT
CDR3: CASSFGGGTGELFF

V: TRBV7-2
D: -
size: -
J: TRBJ1-5
DNA: TGTGCCAGCAGCTTAGAGGGCACAACGGAACAGCCCCAGCATTTT
CDR3: CASSLEGTTEQPQHF

V: TRBV5-6
D: -
size: -
J: TRBJ2-5
DNA: TGTGCCAGCAGCTTGGGCCGAATCCAAGAGACCCAGTACTTC
CDR3: CASSLGRIQETQYF

V: TRBV14
D: -
size: -
J: TRBJ1-5
DNA: TGTGCCAGCAGCCCAAGGCGGGGGAGTACAGGCAATCAGCCCCAGCATTTT
CDR3: CASSPRRGSTGNQPQHF

V: TRBV7-2
D: -
size: -
J: TRBJ1-1
DNA: TGTGCCAGCAGCTTACAAATCCTCTTCGGGCAGAACACTGAAGCTTTCTTT
CDR3: CASSLQILFGQNTEAFF

V: TRBV13
D: TRBD2
size: -
J: TRBJ2-2
DNA: TGTGCCAGCAGCTTGTCCCCCCTAGCGGGAGTAGTTATCGGCACCGGGGAGCTGTTTTTT
CDR3: CASSLSPLAGVVIGTGELFF

V: TRBV7-9
D: -
size: once
J: TRBJ2-2
DNA: TGTGCCAGCACGGGAGAGGGCGGGGAGCTGTTTTTT
CDR3: CASTGEGGELFF

V: TRBV4-1
D: -
size: once
J: TRBJ2-1
DNA: TGCGCCAGCAGCCAAGATTCCGGAGAGGGGAATGAGCAGTTCTTC
CDR3: CASSQDSGEGNEQFF

V: TRBV27
D: TRBD2
size: -
J: TRBJ2-1
DNA: TGTGCCAGCAGTTTTGAGACTAGCGGAGTGTACAATGAGCAGTTCTTC
CDR3: CASSFETSGVYNEQFF

V: TRBV4-1
D: TRBD2
size: -
J: TRBJ2-7
DNA: TGCGCCAGCAGCCAAGTGCGGGGGAATACCTACGAGCAGTACTTC
CDR3: CASSQVRGNTYEQYF

V: TRBV15
D: -
size: -
J: TRBJ2-2
DNA: TGTGCCACCAGCAGAGATGCCAGTACCGCGAACACCGGGGAGCTGTTTTTT
CDR3: CATSRDASTANTGELFF

V: TRBV6-5
D: -
size: -
J: TRBJ2-1
DNA: TGTGCCAGCAGCCCGCTCGGTGGGGGATACAATGAGCAGTTCTTC
CDR3: CASSPLGGGYNEQFF

V: TRBV4-1
D: -
size: -
J: TRBJ2-2
DNA: TGCGCCAGCAGCCAAGAGCCGACAGTTAACACCGGGGAGCTGTTTTTT
CDR3: CASSQEPTVNTGELFF

V: TRBV5-1
D: TRBD2
size: -
J: TRBJ2-1
DNA: TGCGCCAGCAGCCAGAAGCGGGACCTACTGAATGAGCAGTTCTTC
CDR3: CASSQKRDLLNEQFF

V: TRBV21-1
D: -
size: -
J: TRBJ1-3
DNA: TGTGCCAGGACAGAACAGGGTCACTTTAGCTCTGGAAACACCATATATTTT
CDR3: CARTEQGHFSSGNTIYF

V: TRBV9
D: -
size: once
J: TRBJ1-3
DNA: TGTGCCAGCAGCGAGGACTGGAGCTCTGGAAACACCATATATTTT
CDR3: CASSEDWSSGNTIYF

V: TRBV6-6
D: -
size: -
J: TRBJ2-2
DNA: TGTGCCAGCAGTTCCCCCGGGACCCTCTTCACCGGGGAGCTGTTTTTT
CDR3: CASSSPGTLFTGELFF

V: TRBV2
D: TRBD1
size: few
J: TRBJ1-2
DNA: TGTGCCAGCAGCGAGGACAGGGGAGGAGAGGGCTACACCTTC
CDR3: CASSEDRGGEGYTF

V: TRBV14
D: -
size: -
J: TRBJ2-6
DNA: TGTGCCAGCAGCCCCAGGGTCGGGGCCAACGTCCTGACTTTC
CDR3: CASSPRVGANVLTF